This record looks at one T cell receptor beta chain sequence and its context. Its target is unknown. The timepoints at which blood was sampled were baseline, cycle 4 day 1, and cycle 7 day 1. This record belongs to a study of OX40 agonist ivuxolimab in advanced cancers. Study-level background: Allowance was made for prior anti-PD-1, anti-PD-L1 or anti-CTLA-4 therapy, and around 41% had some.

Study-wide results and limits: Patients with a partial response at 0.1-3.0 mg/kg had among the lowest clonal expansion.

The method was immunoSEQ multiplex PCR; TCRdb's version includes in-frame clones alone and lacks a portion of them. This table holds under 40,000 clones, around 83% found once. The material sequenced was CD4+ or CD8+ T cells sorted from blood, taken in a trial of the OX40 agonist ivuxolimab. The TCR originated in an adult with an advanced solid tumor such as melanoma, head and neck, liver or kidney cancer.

The CDR3 DNA reads TGTGCCAGCAGCCCACTGGAGACAGGGAAAGAGACCCAGTACTTC. This gives the protein CASSPLETGKETQYF. The chain employs TRBV6-1 and TRBJ2-5; 7 nucleotides align to TRBD1. V shed 6 bases and J 3 bases; nucleotides not matched to a gene: 10. The CDR3 spans 15 residues. The germline V gene encodes CDR1 MNHNS and CDR2 SASEGT.